These T cell receptor beta chains were read from a single sample in a study of technical replicates of blood from a few donors. The method was immunoSEQ multiplex PCR; TCRdb's version includes in-frame clones alone and lacks a portion of them. The sample records about 88,000 clones, approximately 95% being singletons. Input material: T cells isolated from PBMCs. The receptors were gathered from a human donor in good health. Each CDR3 is given with its conserved first and last residue.

V	J	CDR3
TRBV5-4	TRBJ1-2	CASSSPRDREYGYTF
TRBV18	TRBJ1-5	CASSPGGVGQPQHF
TRBV29-1	TRBJ1-2	CSVEVKIRGLNYGYTF
TRBV4-1	TRBJ1-5	CASSEGGFNQPQHF
TRBV6-5	TRBJ2-5	CASSPGAKETQYF
TRBV5-1	TRBJ1-2	CASSGGQGFVDGYTF
TRBV28	TRBJ1-2	CASSLLRTGVDGYTF
TRBV6-6	TRBJ1-5	CASWDRGVVGNQPQHF
TRBV28	TRBJ1-2	CASNEAGQGRGYTF
TRBV7-6	TRBJ2-1	CASSGGLAGSNEQFF
TRBV5-1	TRBJ2-2	CASSLTGTGELFF
TRBV29-1	TRBJ2-7	CSVVGLAGREQYF
TRBV29-1	TRBJ2-2	CSAGTGYTGELFF
TRBV6-5	TRBJ2-7	CASSYSSSGAPYEQYF
TRBV11-2	TRBJ2-4	CASSLAGLAKNIQYF
TRBV4-1	TRBJ2-7	CASSRQGDSYEQYF
TRBV5-4	TRBJ2-5	CASSPSSGRLNTQYF
TRBV10-3	TRBJ2-5	CAISESVEQETQYF
TRBV30	TRBJ2-6	CASDRGLSSGANVLTF
TRBV4-2	TRBJ1-2	CASSQDLQGGGYTF
TRBV5-6	TRBJ1-1	CASSLLTVNTEAFF
TRBV25-1	TRBJ1-3	CASGGVPGNTIYF
TRBV9	TRBJ2-1	CASSLTTTTYNEQFF
TRBV7-9	TRBJ2-1	CASSLIFGRSGSNEQFF
TRBV27	TRBJ1-5	CASRPQAFIDQPQHF
TRBV25-1	TRBJ2-3	CASSYTDTQYF
TRBV6-5	TRBJ1-5	CASTRGLGQPQHF
TRBV11-3	TRBJ2-5	CASSLTVQETQYF
TRBV7-9	TRBJ2-3	CASSWTGPRTDTQYF
TRBV15	TRBJ2-2	CATRDDRVTGELFF
TRBV19	TRBJ2-7	CASSPGQGAYEQYF
TRBV19	TRBJ2-5	CASSIGAGLGETQYF
TRBV28	TRBJ1-2	CASSPGQSYGYTF
TRBV5-4	TRBJ1-1	CASSFSGWMVTFF
TRBV7-9	TRBJ2-7	CASSLQGYEQYF
TRBV9	TRBJ2-7	CASSARLAGSGADEQYF
TRBV7-9	TRBJ2-7	CASSRSGVYEQYF
TRBV18	TRBJ2-1	CASSPADNNEQFF
TRBV9	TRBJ2-7	CASSVAGNGLYEQYF
TRBV30	TRBJ2-2	CAWIRDTNTGELFF
TRBV7-9	TRBJ1-2	CASSLVAAADGYTF